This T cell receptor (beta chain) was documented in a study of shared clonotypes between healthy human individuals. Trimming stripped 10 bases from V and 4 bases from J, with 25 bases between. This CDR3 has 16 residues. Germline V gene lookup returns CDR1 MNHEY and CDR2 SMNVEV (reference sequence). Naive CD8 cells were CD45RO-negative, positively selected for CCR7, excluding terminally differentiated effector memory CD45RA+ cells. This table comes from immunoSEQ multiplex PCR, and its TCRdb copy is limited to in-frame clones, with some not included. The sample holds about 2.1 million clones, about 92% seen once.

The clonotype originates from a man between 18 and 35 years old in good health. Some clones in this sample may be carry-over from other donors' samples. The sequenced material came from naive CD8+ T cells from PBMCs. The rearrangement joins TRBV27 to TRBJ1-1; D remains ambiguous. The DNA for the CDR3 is TGTGCCACCTCATCGGTCGGGTTGACCGGTTTCACTGAAGCTTTCTTT. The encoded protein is CATSSVGLTGFTEAFF.